This record looks at one T cell receptor (beta chain) sequence and its context. The data originate from a study of blood T cell repertoires in COVID-19. Study information: COVID-19 samples collected from the United States, Italy and Spain covered acute and convalescent phases. Sample material is recorded as cDNA or gDNA derived from T cells, B-cell-depleted T cells, or PBMCs.

Profiled with immunoSEQ multiplex PCR; TCRdb holds only in-frame clones, not every one. This sample has over 200,000 clones; roughly 91% occur once, and the top ten carry just under 9%. Enrollees, about 18 to 89 years old, lived in approximately 25 US areas. Recovered status applied to Cohort 3 donors who had two consecutive negative PCRs. It also applied to those with clearance or with symptom resolution. The CDR3 runs 12 residues. Trimming removed 5 bases at V and 7 bases at J, with 8 bases between. The V call is TRBV12-3 or TRBV12-4, the J call TRBJ2-2; D is undetermined. This sequence was found in a man aged 40-50 years who had recovered from COVID-19. The sequencing input was PBMCs or T cells enriched from blood (not recorded which). The CDR3 DNA is TGTGCCAGCAGTGACCTAGGCGGGGAGCTGTTTTTT. Translation: CASSDLGGELFF.